The 10 T cell receptor beta chains below were found in one sample sequenced in a study of long-term antiretroviral therapy in people with HIV. A v3.0 immunoSEQ assay was performed at survey level. Only in-frame clones appear in the TCRdb table, and some are missing; sequencing was by immunoSEQ multiplex PCR. The sample has 17,000 or so clones; 76% are singletons. Sample: unsorted PBMCs, taken roughly 2.5 years before starting antiretroviral therapy. The origin of the receptors is a woman between 50 and 59 years old with HIV.

The chain carries TRBV27 and TRBJ2-7; 9 bases fit TRBD1. V was pared by 5 bases and J by 5 bases, with 10 bases of the junction left unmatched. CDR3 length equals 15 residues. Per germline, CDR1 MNHEY and CDR2 SMNVEV (reference sequence). CDR3 bases: TGTGCCAGCAGTCGGGACAGGGAGTATTGGGACGAGCAGTACTTC. Translated: CASSRDREYWDEQYF.

The genes are TRBV19 and TRBJ2-1; TRBD2 agrees at 12 bases. Trimming took 5 bases from V and 7 from J; bases not matched to a gene: 6. This CDR3 contains 15 residues. Per the germline V gene, CDR1 is LNHDA and CDR2 is SQIVND (reference sequence). In nucleotides, the CDR3 is TGTGCCAGTAGTCCGACTAGCGGGGGCGGAAATGAGCAGTTCTTC. Translation gives CASSPTSGGGNEQFF.

The chain carries TRBV4-2 and TRBJ2-5, with 14 positions matching TRBD2. This CDR3 has 17 amino acids. Germline V gives CDR1 LGHNA, CDR2 YNFKEQ. Trimming took 3 bases from V and 3 from J; bases not matched to a gene: 6. DNA of the CDR3: TGTGCCAGCAGCCATGGACTAGCGGGGGGCTCGGAAGAGACCCAGTACTTC. Encoded protein: CASSHGLAGGSEETQYF.

The chain joins TRBV28 to TRBJ1-1, with 7 bases that match TRBD1. Germline V lookup: CDR1 MDHEN, CDR2 SYDVKM. The CDR3 has 16 amino acids. V gave up 2 bases and J gave up 0 bases; unmatched junction bases: 6. The CDR3 DNA reads TGTGCCAGCAGTTTAAGGGGCAGGGGGTTGAACACTGAAGCTTTCTTT. This codes for CASSLRGRGLNTEAFF. The complete variable domain, with remaining parts taken from reference TRBV28 and TRBJ1-1, reads DVKVTQSSRYLVKRTGEKVFLECVQDMDHENMFWYRQDPGLGLRLIYFSYDVKMKEKGDIPEGYSVSREKKERFSLILESASTNQTSMYLCASSLRGRGLNTEAFFGQGTRLTVV.

The chain has TRBV20-1 and TRBJ1-6; D remains ambiguous. The germline V gene encodes CDR1 DFQATT and CDR2 SNEGSKA (reference sequence). The V and J ends lost 1 base and 15 bases respectively, with 10 bases between them. CDR3 size: 11 residues. The CDR3 sequence is CSARVNGRLHF. In DNA form, the CDR3 reads TGCAGTGCTAGAGTGAATGGGCGCCTCCACTTT.

The CDR3 protein is CASSRFGELRSYNEQFF. CDR3 nucleotides: TGTGCCAGCAGTCGTTTCGGGGAGCTTCGCTCCTACAATGAGCAGTTCTTC. The chain employs TRBV5-5 and TRBJ2-1; D is possibly TRBD2 (5 bases). V was shortened by 5 bases and J by 0 bases, with 18 bases between the two germline ends. Looked up from germline, CDR1 is SGHKS and CDR2 is YYEKEE (reference sequence). The CDR3 runs to 17 residues.

Only a few counts were recorded for this clone. V gene TRBV7-8 combines with J gene TRBJ1-4; perhaps TRBD1 as D (5 bases). Trimming took off 1 base at V and 10 bases at J, with 13 bases between the two ends. Germline CDR1 reads SGHVS; CDR2 reads FQNEAQ. The CDR3 extends over 14 amino acids. The CDR3 DNA reads TGTGCCAGCAGCTTAGTTAGGGGTGGGGCAAAACTGTTTTTT. It codes for CASSLVRGGAKLFF. The whole variable domain, filled in from reference TRBV7-8 and TRBJ1-4, reads GAGVSQSPRYKVAKRGQDVALRCDPISGHVSLFWYQQALGQGPEFLTYFQNEAQLDKSGLPSDRFFAERPEGSVSTLKIQRTQQEDSAVYLCASSLVRGGAKLFFGSGTQLSVL.

V gene TRBV11-2 combines with J gene TRBJ2-2; 8 bases line up with TRBD2. The V and J ends lost 6 bases and 5 bases, in that order; junction bases with no gene match: 8. CDR1 is SGHAT, CDR2 FQNNGV, per germline. The CDR3 consists of 15 residues. This chain's CDR3 is CASRATSVKTGELFF. The DNA of the CDR3 is TGTGCCAGCAGGGCGACTAGCGTTAAGACCGGGGAGCTGTTTTTT.

This clone has only one observation. The chain links TRBV10-1 to TRBJ2-2; 8 nucleotides line up with TRBD1. The ends lost 6 bases at V and 1 base at J; junction bases unmatched: 16. Germline CDR1 reads WNHNN; CDR2 reads SYGVQD (reference sequence). This CDR3 region has 19 residues. CDR3 sequence reads: CASSRQGSRLNGNTGELFF. In DNA, the CDR3 is TGCGCCAGCAGCCGACAGGGGAGTCGTTTGAATGGGAACACCGGGGAGCTGTTTTTT.

The chain uses TRBV6-1 and TRBJ2-1; no firm D call. Germline loops: CDR1 MNHNS, CDR2 SASEGT. This CDR3 is 13 amino acids long. The CDR3 DNA reads TGTGCAACCAGCAAGGCGGATTACAATGAGCAGTTCTTC. Amino acid sequence: CATSKADYNEQFF.